What follows is one T cell receptor beta chain and its context. Authors' processing steps: For nucleated cells, counts were estimated from reference gene primer amplification. The repertoire was sequenced with immunoSEQ multiplex PCR; TCRdb's copy has only in-frame clones and lacks some. The DNA gave D and trimming, while V, J and clone size come from that table. This table holds under 250,000 clones, 88% found once. This record belongs to a study of blood T cell repertoires in COVID-19. Study-wide context: PBMCs, B-cell-depleted T cells, or T cells provided the cDNA or gDNA that made up the material.

Sequenced input: peripheral blood. The receptor's source is a woman in her sixties with acute or convalescent COVID-19.

The CDR3 protein is CASSDRGYSNQPQHF. CDR3 sequence (DNA): TGTGCCAGCAGTGACAGGGGATATAGCAATCAGCCCCAGCATTTT. The chain is built from TRBV2 and TRBJ1-5; weak D call: TRBD1 (6 bases). Between the trimmed V and J ends, which lost 3 bases and 0 bases, there was a span of 9 bases. CDR1 is SNHLY and CDR2 is FYNNEI in the germline V gene. The CDR3 contains 15 residues.